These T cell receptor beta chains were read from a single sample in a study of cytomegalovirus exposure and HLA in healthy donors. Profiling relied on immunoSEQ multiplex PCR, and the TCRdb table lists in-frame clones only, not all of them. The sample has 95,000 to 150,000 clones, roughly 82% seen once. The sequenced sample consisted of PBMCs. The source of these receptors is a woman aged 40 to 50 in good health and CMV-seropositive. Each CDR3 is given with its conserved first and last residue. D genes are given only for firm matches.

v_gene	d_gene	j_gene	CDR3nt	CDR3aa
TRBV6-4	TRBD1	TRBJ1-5	TGTGCCAGCAGTCTCCTCCCCCCCGGGACAGGGAGGAGCAATCAGCCCCAGCATTTT	CASSLLPPGTGRSNQPQHF
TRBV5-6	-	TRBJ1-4	TGTGCCAGCAGCAGAGCGAACAGGGCGACTAATGAAAAACTGTTTTTT	CASSRANRATNEKLFF
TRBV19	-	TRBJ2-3	TGTGCCAGTTCCTCAAGGGGCGAAAGCACAGATACGCAGTATTTT	CASSSRGESTDTQYF
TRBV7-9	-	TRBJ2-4	TGTGCCAGCAGCTTAGATGACCCGCGGAGTCGGTACTTC	CASSLDDPRSRYF
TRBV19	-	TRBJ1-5	TGTGCCAGTACCTCCGGCCCCATCGGAGGTCAGCCCCAGCATTTT	CASTSGPIGGQPQHF
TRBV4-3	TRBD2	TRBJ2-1	TGCGCCAGCAGCCACCCGGGACTAGCGGGGGGGGATGGGCAGTTCTTC	CASSHPGLAGGDGQFF
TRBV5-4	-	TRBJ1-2	TGTGCCAGCAGCCCGCCTGGGGCCTCCTATGGCTACACCTTC	CASSPPGASYGYTF
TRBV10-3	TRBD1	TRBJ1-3	TGTGCCATCAGTGCGGGACAGGGGAGAAGAGGAAACACCATATATTTT	CAISAGQGRRGNTIYF
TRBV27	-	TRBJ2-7	TGTGCCAGCAGTTTATTACGGAGCTACGAGCAGTACTTC	CASSLLRSYEQYF
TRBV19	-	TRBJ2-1	TGTGCCAGTACTTCGAGATTCATTTTCAATGAGCAGTTCTTC	CASTSRFIFNEQFF
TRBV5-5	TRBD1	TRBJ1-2	TGTGCCAGCAGCTCGCTTCTACAGGGGACGGGTGGCTACACCTTC	CASSSLLQGTGGYTF
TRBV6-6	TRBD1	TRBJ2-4	TGTGCCAGCAGTATTTCGACAGGGGGAAAAAACATTCAGTACTTC	CASSISTGGKNIQYF
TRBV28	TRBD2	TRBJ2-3	TGTGCCAGCAGTGGCCCGGCGGGAGGGCCTATAGATACGCAGTATTTT	CASSGPAGGPIDTQYF
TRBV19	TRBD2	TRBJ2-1	TGTGCCAGTACGCCCCTAGCGGGAGCCTACAATGAGCAGTTCTTC	CASTPLAGAYNEQFF